These T cell receptor beta chains were read from a single sample in a study of blood T cell repertoires in COVID-19. Generated by immunoSEQ multiplex PCR, the TCRdb table keeps only in-frame clones and is missing some. The table lists around 110,000 clones, about 88% of them singletons. The sequenced sample consisted of peripheral blood. These receptors were obtained from a man in his forties with acute or convalescent COVID-19. CDR3s include the opening cysteine and the closing phenylalanine or tryptophan. The order of the fields is clone size, J gene, V gene, D gene, CDR3 DNA, CDR3 protein. The D gene is left open where the match is weak. Not all rows give a size; the values are once, few, many and, for expanded clones, a class.

clone size: once; J gene: TRBJ2-7; V gene: TRBV14; D gene: TRBD1; CDR3 DNA: TGTGCCAGCAGCCAAAACAGGGGGCTTTTCTACGAGCAGTACTTC; CDR3 protein: CASSQNRGLFYEQYF
clone size: once; J gene: TRBJ2-7; V gene: TRBV27; D gene: TRBD2; CDR3 DNA: TGTGCCAGCAGACCCGGGACTAGCGTCTACGAGCAGTACTTC; CDR3 protein: CASRPGTSVYEQYF
clone size: NA; J gene: TRBJ1-5; V gene: TRBV29-1; D gene: NA; CDR3 DNA: TGCAGCGTTGGGCGGGAACATTATAGCAATCAGCCCCAGCATTTT; CDR3 protein: CSVGREHYSNQPQHF
clone size: NA; J gene: TRBJ2-1; V gene: TRBV19; D gene: TRBD2; CDR3 DNA: TGTGCCAGTAGAACTAGCGGGTCCTACAATGAGCAGTTCTTC; CDR3 protein: CASRTSGSYNEQFF
clone size: NA; J gene: TRBJ1-6; V gene: TRBV5-1; D gene: TRBD1; CDR3 DNA: TGCGCCAGCAAGGGACAGGGTAATTCACCCCTCCACTTT; CDR3 protein: CASKGQGNSPLHF
clone size: once; J gene: TRBJ1-3; V gene: TRBV3-1/TRBV3-2; D gene: NA; CDR3 DNA: TGTGCCAGCAGCCCTCTAGGGGACACCATATATTTT; CDR3 protein: CASSPLGDTIYF
clone size: NA; J gene: TRBJ2-1; V gene: TRBV7-9; D gene: NA; CDR3 DNA: TGTGCCAGCAGCTTTTCCATCCTAAACAATGAGCAGTTCTTC; CDR3 protein: CASSFSILNNEQFF
clone size: NA; J gene: TRBJ2-1; V gene: TRBV4-2; D gene: TRBD2; CDR3 DNA: TGTGCCACCAAGCGGGAGGGAGGAAACAATGAGCAGTTCTTC; CDR3 protein: CATKREGGNNEQFF
clone size: medium-sized; J gene: TRBJ2-7; V gene: TRBV5-4; D gene: TRBD1; CDR3 DNA: TGTGCCAGCAGCCTCTGGACAGGGTCCTACGAGCAGTACTTC; CDR3 protein: CASSLWTGSYEQYF
clone size: NA; J gene: TRBJ2-6; V gene: TRBV7-3; D gene: TRBD1; CDR3 DNA: TGTGCCAGCAGCTTAACCCAGGGGGCTGGGGCCAACGTCCTGACTTTC; CDR3 protein: CASSLTQGAGANVLTF
clone size: NA; J gene: TRBJ2-1; V gene: TRBV11-3; D gene: TRBD2; CDR3 DNA: TGTGCCAGCAGCCCCGGGACTAGCGGATACAATGAGCAGTTCTTC; CDR3 protein: CASSPGTSGYNEQFF
clone size: NA; J gene: TRBJ2-7; V gene: TRBV15; D gene: TRBD1; CDR3 DNA: TGTGCCACCAGCAGACACCGGGACAGGGGGTACGAGCAGTACTTC; CDR3 protein: CATSRHRDRGYEQYF
clone size: NA; J gene: TRBJ2-2; V gene: TRBV18; D gene: NA; CDR3 DNA: TGTGCCAGCTCACAAAGGACTACAACCCCCACCGGGGAGCTGTTTTTT; CDR3 protein: CASSQRTTTPTGELFF
clone size: few; J gene: TRBJ2-1; V gene: TRBV7-3; D gene: NA; CDR3 DNA: TGTGCCAGCAGCTCACAGGGCGCCCTTGACTACAATGAGCAGTTCTTC; CDR3 protein: CASSSQGALDYNEQFF
clone size: NA; J gene: TRBJ2-3; V gene: TRBV19; D gene: TRBD1; CDR3 DNA: TGTGCCAGTAAAAGGGGGACAGGTTCTCAATTTGGAGATACGCAGTATTTT; CDR3 protein: CASKRGTGSQFGDTQYF
clone size: NA; J gene: TRBJ2-1; V gene: TRBV3-1/TRBV3-2; D gene: TRBD2; CDR3 DNA: TGTGCCAGCAGCCACGAGGGGGGGGGACTAGCGATCAATGAGCAGTTCTTC; CDR3 protein: CASSHEGGGLAINEQFF
clone size: once; J gene: TRBJ2-3; V gene: TRBV12-3/TRBV12-4; D gene: NA; CDR3 DNA: TGTGCCAGCAGCTACAGTTTCACAGATACGCAGTATTTT; CDR3 protein: CASSYSFTDTQYF
clone size: NA; J gene: TRBJ2-3; V gene: TRBV9; D gene: NA; CDR3 DNA: TGTGCCAGCAGCGTAAGGGGTGGGCTCGGCTTATATTTT; CDR3 protein: CASSVRGGLGLYF
clone size: NA; J gene: TRBJ1-5; V gene: TRBV6-5; D gene: TRBD1; CDR3 DNA: TGTGCCAGCAGTCCGGGGACAGGGTACTACCAGCCCCAGCATTTT; CDR3 protein: CASSPGTGYYQPQHF
clone size: NA; J gene: TRBJ2-1; V gene: TRBV15; D gene: TRBD2; CDR3 DNA: TGTGCCACTAAACTAGCGGATCCCTACAATGAGCAGTTCTTC; CDR3 protein: CATKLADPYNEQFF
clone size: NA; J gene: TRBJ1-2; V gene: TRBV4-3; D gene: NA; CDR3 DNA: TGCGCCAGCAGCCAAGTGCCGACAGGCCCCGATGGCTACACCTTC; CDR3 protein: CASSQVPTGPDGYTF
clone size: NA; J gene: TRBJ2-1; V gene: TRBV24-1; D gene: TRBD2; CDR3 DNA: TGTGCCACCAGTGAGTCGGGACTAGCGGGGTACAATGAGCAGTTCTTC; CDR3 protein: CATSESGLAGYNEQFF
clone size: once; J gene: TRBJ1-6; V gene: TRBV5-4; D gene: NA; CDR3 DNA: TGTGCCAGCAGCTTGCGGAATTCACCCCTCCACTTT; CDR3 protein: CASSLRNSPLHF
clone size: NA; J gene: TRBJ1-2; V gene: TRBV4-1; D gene: NA; CDR3 DNA: TGCGCCAGCACACTCAACCCCCAGGGCACCAAAGGCTACACCTTC; CDR3 protein: CASTLNPQGTKGYTF
clone size: NA; J gene: TRBJ1-3; V gene: TRBV30; D gene: NA; CDR3 DNA: TGTGCCTGGGTGAGGGGGTCCGGAAACACCATATATTTT; CDR3 protein: CAWVRGSGNTIYF
clone size: NA; J gene: TRBJ1-4; V gene: TRBV5-5; D gene: NA; CDR3 DNA: TGTGCCAGCAGCCCTCGGGGGACAACTAATGAAAAACTGTTTTTT; CDR3 protein: CASSPRGTTNEKLFF
clone size: NA; J gene: TRBJ2-2; V gene: TRBV4-3; D gene: TRBD2; CDR3 DNA: TGCGCCAGCAGCCCAAGCGGGGGGGTGAACACCGGGGAGCTGTTTTTT; CDR3 protein: CASSPSGGVNTGELFF
clone size: NA; J gene: TRBJ2-1; V gene: TRBV5-1; D gene: TRBD1; CDR3 DNA: TGCGCCAGCAGCTATGGACAGGGGGGCAATGAGCAGTTCTTC; CDR3 protein: CASSYGQGGNEQFF
clone size: once; J gene: TRBJ2-7; V gene: TRBV4-3; D gene: NA; CDR3 DNA: TGCGCCAGCAGCCAGCAGGCCTCCTTTTCCTACGAGCAGTACTTC; CDR3 protein: CASSQQASFSYEQYF
clone size: NA; J gene: TRBJ2-7; V gene: TRBV30; D gene: TRBD1; CDR3 DNA: TGTGCCTGGAGTTTAGGACAGGGATGGAACGAGCAGTACTTC; CDR3 protein: CAWSLGQGWNEQYF
clone size: NA; J gene: TRBJ1-1; V gene: TRBV6-5; D gene: NA; CDR3 DNA: TGTGCCAGCAGTTACTCTGGGGTATGGGGCGCTGAAGCTTTCTTT; CDR3 protein: CASSYSGVWGAEAFF